This TCR beta chain was sequenced for a study of blood T cell repertoires in COVID-19. Assay used: immunoSEQ multiplex PCR; TCRdb lists only in-frame clones, some missing. The data contain 270,000 or so clones, roughly 80% of them seen just once; the ten biggest clones take up 9.4%. The J segment lost 3 bases and the V segment lost 5 bases, leaving 4 bases of the junction unmatched. The CDR3 is made up of 15 amino acids. CDR1 and CDR2 (germline): MDHEN, SYDVKM. The chain recombines TRBV28 with TRBJ1-4, with 9 bases identical to TRBD1. The source material was peripheral blood. The receptor was derived from a woman in her forties or fifties who had recovered from COVID-19. The CDR3 bases are TGTGCCAGCAGTCCACAGGGGGCGGCTAATGAAAAACTGTTTTTT. Amino acid sequence: CASSPQGAANEKLFF.